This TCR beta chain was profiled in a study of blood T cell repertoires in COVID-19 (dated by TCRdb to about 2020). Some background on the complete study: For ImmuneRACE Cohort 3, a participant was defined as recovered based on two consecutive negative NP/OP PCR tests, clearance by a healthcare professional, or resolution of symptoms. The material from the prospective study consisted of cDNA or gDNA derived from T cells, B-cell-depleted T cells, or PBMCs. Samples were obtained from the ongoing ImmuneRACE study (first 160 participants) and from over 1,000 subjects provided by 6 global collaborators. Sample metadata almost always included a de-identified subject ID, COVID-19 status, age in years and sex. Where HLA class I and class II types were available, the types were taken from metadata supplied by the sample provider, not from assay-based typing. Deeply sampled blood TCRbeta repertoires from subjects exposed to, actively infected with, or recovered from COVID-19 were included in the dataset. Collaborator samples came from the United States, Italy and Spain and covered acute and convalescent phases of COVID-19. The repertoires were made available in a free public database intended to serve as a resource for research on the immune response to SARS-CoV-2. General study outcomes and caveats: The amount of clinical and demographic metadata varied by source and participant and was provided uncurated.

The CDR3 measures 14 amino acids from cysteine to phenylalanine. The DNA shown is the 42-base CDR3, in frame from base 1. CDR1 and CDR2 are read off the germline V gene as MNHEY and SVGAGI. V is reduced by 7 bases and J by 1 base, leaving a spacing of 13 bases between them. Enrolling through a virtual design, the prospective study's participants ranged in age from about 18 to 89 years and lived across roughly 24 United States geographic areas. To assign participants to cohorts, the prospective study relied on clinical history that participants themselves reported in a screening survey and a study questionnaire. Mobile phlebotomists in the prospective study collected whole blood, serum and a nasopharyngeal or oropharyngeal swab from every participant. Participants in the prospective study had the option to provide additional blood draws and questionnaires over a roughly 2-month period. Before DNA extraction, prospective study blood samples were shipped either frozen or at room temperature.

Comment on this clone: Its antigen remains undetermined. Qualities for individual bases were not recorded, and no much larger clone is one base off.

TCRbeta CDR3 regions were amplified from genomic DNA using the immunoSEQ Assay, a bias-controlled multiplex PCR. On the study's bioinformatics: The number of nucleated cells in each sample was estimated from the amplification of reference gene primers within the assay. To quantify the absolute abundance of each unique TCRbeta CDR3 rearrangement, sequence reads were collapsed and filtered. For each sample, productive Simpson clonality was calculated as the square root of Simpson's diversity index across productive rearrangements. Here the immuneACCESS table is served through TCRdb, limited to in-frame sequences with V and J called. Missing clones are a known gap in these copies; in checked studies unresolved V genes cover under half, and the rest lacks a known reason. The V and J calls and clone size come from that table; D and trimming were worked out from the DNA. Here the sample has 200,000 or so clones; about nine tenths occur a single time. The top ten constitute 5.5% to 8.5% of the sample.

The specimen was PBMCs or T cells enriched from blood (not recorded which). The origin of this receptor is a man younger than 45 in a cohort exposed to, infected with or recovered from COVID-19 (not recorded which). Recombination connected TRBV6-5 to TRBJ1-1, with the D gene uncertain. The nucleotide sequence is TGTGCCAGCAAAGGAGGATACAGGAACACTGAAGCTTTCTTT. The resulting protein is CASKGGYRNTEAFF.